A selection of T cell receptor beta chains follows, all from one sample in a study of T cell responses to AZD1222 COVID-19 vaccine. The repertoire was sequenced with immunoSEQ multiplex PCR; TCRdb's copy has only in-frame clones and lacks some. The data contain about 80,000 clones, approximately 83% of them seen just once; the ten biggest clones take up about 10%. Material: peripheral blood, obtained 28 days after the second AZD1222 dose. These receptors were obtained from an adult who received the AZD1222 COVID-19 vaccine. CDR3s include the opening cysteine and the closing phenylalanine or tryptophan. The D gene is left open where the match is weak. Rows may omit the clone size; those that give it use once, few, many or a size class.

V	D	J	size	CDR3	DNA
TRBV6-6	TRBD1	TRBJ2-7	.	CASRQGIYEQYF	TGTGCCAGCCGACAGGGGATATACGAGCAGTACTTC
TRBV4-1	TRBD2	TRBJ2-7	.	CASSQAPIGGAPDEQYF	TGCGCCAGCAGCCAAGCCCCTATCGGGGGGGCCCCGGACGAGCAGTACTTC
TRBV7-9	TRBD1	TRBJ1-2	.	CASSPYNLRDREGYTF	TGTGCCAGCAGCCCTTACAACTTACGGGACAGGGAGGGCTACACCTTC
TRBV28	.	TRBJ2-5	.	CASSVQGGGWMETQYF	TGTGCCAGCTCAGTTCAGGGGGGCGGATGGATGGAGACCCAGTACTTC
TRBV20-1	.	TRBJ2-5	.	CSVPKKETQYF	TGCAGTGTCCCCAAGAAAGAGACCCAGTACTTC
TRBV28	.	TRBJ1-2	few	CASSWGRGYTF	TGTGCCAGCAGTTGGGGGCGCGGCTACACCTTC
TRBV28	TRBD1	TRBJ1-6	.	CASSLRGQGIRTYNSPLHF	TGTGCCAGCAGTTTAAGAGGACAGGGGATTCGCACCTATAATTCACCCCTCCACTTT
TRBV29-1	.	TRBJ1-2	.	CSVEEGSYTF	TGCAGCGTTGAAGAAGGGAGCTACACCTTC
TRBV11-1	.	TRBJ1-6	.	CASSLRRDSPLHF	TGTGCCAGCAGCTTAAGAAGGGATTCACCCCTCCACTTT
TRBV27	.	TRBJ1-6	.	CASRGVGNSPLHF	TGTGCCAGCCGGGGGGTAGGAAATTCACCCCTCCACTTT
TRBV4-2	.	TRBJ2-1	.	CASSQDWNSLALINEQFF	TGTGCCAGCAGCCAAGATTGGAATAGTCTCGCCCTAATCAATGAGCAGTTCTTC
TRBV9	.	TRBJ2-3	.	CASSVSDAVLGTQYF	TGTGCCAGCAGCGTTTCAGATGCGGTTCTGGGGACGCAGTATTTT
TRBV2	.	TRBJ2-1	.	CASGGGRIDNEQFF	TGTGCCAGCGGCGGCGGAAGGATCGACAATGAGCAGTTCTTC
TRBV2	.	TRBJ2-4	.	CASSDQGSRAYDIQYF	TGTGCCAGCAGTGACCAGGGGTCTCGGGCATATGACATTCAGTACTTC
TRBV28	TRBD1	TRBJ1-4	.	CASSFPGDRDEKLFF	TGTGCCAGCAGTTTCCCCGGGGACAGGGACGAAAAACTGTTTTTT
TRBV18	TRBD2	TRBJ2-1	.	CASSPSLSRTSDEQFF	TGTGCCAGCTCACCCTCACTCTCGAGGACTAGCGATGAGCAGTTCTTC
TRBV7-8	.	TRBJ2-5	few	CASSRRLETQYF	TGTGCCAGCAGCCGCCGTTTGGAGACCCAGTACTTC
TRBV5-4	.	TRBJ2-5	.	CASSLEGGGQETQYF	TGTGCCAGCAGCTTGGAGGGGGGGGGACAAGAGACCCAGTACTTC
TRBV30	.	TRBJ2-4	once	CAWSGGRGDIQYF	TGTGCCTGGAGCGGGGGGCGGGGAGACATTCAGTACTTC
TRBV19	.	TRBJ1-5	.	CASSIFLSNQPQHF	TGTGCCAGTAGTATATTCTTAAGCAATCAGCCCCAGCATTTT
TRBV14	TRBD1	TRBJ2-7	.	CATRPRQGSYEQYF	TGTGCCACCCGGCCGAGACAGGGGTCCTACGAGCAGTACTTC
TRBV27	TRBD1	TRBJ2-7	once	CASSFDRVGLYEQYF	TGTGCCAGCAGTTTCGACAGGGTTGGTCTCTACGAGCAGTACTTC
TRBV30	.	TRBJ2-3	.	CAWSVGQFGDTQYF	TGTGCCTGGAGTGTCGGGCAGTTTGGAGATACGCAGTATTTT
TRBV6-1	TRBD1	TRBJ2-3	.	CASSDVSGTGALTTDTQYF	TGTGCCAGCAGTGACGTATCCGGGACAGGGGCTTTAACCACAGATACGCAGTATTTT
TRBV4-1	.	TRBJ1-5	.	CASSQSDRPYQPQHF	TGCGCCAGCAGCCAATCTGACAGACCTTATCAGCCCCAGCATTTT
TRBV24-1	TRBD1	TRBJ2-7	.	CATRDRPPGTGVKQYF	TGTGCCACCAGAGATCGCCCTCCCGGGACAGGGGTAAAGCAGTACTTC
TRBV7-9	.	TRBJ2-7	once	CASSPSVQPYEQYF	TGTGCCAGCAGCCCCAGTGTTCAGCCCTACGAGCAGTACTTC
TRBV4-2	TRBD1	TRBJ1-5	.	CASSQGDRGQPQHF	TGTGCCAGCAGCCAAGGGGACAGGGGGCAGCCCCAGCATTTT
TRBV15	.	TRBJ2-1	.	CATSRGDPRYEQFF	TGTGCCACCAGCAGAGGGGACCCAAGGTATGAGCAGTTCTTC